The text below deals with one T cell receptor beta chain. The antigen remains undetermined. Germline loops: CDR1 SGHAT, CDR2 FQNNGV. V shed 2 bases and J 5 bases; nucleotides not matched to a gene: 12. The CDR3 covers 18 residues. Using its own MiXCR run on the RT-PCR reads, TCRdb lists one record per CDR3 protein. The sample lists 15,000 or so distinct CDR3 sequences, roughly 80% occurring once. The record originates from a study of yellow fever vaccine responses in identical twins. Study-level results: Twins' vaccine T cell response reportedly seemed partly convergent, partly personalized.

This clonotype was obtained from a woman aged 18-29 years who received the yellow fever vaccine. The J gene is TRBJ2-3, the V gene TRBV11-2, with TRBD2 identical over 11 bases. Sequences were derived from T cells from blood (PBMCs), unsorted or a sorted subset (not recorded which), sampled before or after yellow fever vaccination (not recorded which). Here the CDR3 reads CASSLLVLAGGPRDTQYF. CDR3 nucleotides: TGTGCCAGCAGCTTATTGGTTTTAGCGGGAGGGCCCAGAGATACGCAGTATTTT.